This T cell receptor beta chain was found in a study of OX40 agonist ivuxolimab in advanced cancers. Only in-frame clones appear in the TCRdb table, and some are missing; sequencing was by immunoSEQ multiplex PCR. The sample includes 35,000 to 55,000 clones, approximately 84% seen only once; the top ten take approximately 7.5%. With 0 bases removed from V and 0 bases from J, the gap between germline ends came to 11 bases. This CDR3 is built from 16 residues. The germline V gene encodes CDR1 LGHNA and CDR2 YSLEER. This clone was seen a handful of times. The input for sequencing was CD4+ or CD8+ T cells sorted from blood, taken in a trial of the OX40 agonist ivuxolimab. The chain links TRBV4-3 to TRBJ1-2, with D possibly being TRBD1 (5 bases). This TCR derives from an adult with an advanced solid tumor such as melanoma, head and neck, liver or kidney cancer. The CDR3 sequence is CASSQDRGLTNYGYTF. Here the CDR3 DNA reads TGCGCCAGCAGCCAAGATCGGGGACTGACTAACTATGGCTACACCTTC.